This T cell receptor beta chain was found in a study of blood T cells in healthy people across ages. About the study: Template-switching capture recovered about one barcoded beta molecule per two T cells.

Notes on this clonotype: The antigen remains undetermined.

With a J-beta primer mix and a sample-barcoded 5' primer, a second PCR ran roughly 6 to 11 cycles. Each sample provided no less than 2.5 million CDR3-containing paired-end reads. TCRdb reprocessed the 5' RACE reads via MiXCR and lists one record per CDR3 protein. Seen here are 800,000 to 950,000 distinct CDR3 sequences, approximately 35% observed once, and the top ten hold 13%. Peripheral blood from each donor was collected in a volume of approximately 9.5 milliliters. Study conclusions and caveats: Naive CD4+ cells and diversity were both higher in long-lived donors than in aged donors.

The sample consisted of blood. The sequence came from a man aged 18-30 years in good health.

CDR3 coding DNA: TGTGCCAGCAGTTTAATTCAGGGACCAGGTCGGCCCCAGCATTTT. Amino acids: CASSLIQGPGRPQHF. The V call is TRBV12-3 or TRBV12-4, the J call TRBJ1-5; D is perhaps TRBD1 (5 bases). Trimming took off 2 bases at V and 9 bases at J, with 17 bases between the two ends. The CDR3 has 15 residues.